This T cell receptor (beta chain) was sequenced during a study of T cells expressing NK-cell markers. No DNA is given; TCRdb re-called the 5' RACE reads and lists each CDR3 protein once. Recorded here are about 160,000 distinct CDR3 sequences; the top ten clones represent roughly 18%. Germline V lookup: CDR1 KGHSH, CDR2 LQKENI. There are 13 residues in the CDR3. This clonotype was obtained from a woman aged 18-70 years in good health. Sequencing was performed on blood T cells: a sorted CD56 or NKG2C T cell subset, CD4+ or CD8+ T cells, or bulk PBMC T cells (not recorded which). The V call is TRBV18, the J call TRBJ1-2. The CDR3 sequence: CASSPNQDYGYTF.